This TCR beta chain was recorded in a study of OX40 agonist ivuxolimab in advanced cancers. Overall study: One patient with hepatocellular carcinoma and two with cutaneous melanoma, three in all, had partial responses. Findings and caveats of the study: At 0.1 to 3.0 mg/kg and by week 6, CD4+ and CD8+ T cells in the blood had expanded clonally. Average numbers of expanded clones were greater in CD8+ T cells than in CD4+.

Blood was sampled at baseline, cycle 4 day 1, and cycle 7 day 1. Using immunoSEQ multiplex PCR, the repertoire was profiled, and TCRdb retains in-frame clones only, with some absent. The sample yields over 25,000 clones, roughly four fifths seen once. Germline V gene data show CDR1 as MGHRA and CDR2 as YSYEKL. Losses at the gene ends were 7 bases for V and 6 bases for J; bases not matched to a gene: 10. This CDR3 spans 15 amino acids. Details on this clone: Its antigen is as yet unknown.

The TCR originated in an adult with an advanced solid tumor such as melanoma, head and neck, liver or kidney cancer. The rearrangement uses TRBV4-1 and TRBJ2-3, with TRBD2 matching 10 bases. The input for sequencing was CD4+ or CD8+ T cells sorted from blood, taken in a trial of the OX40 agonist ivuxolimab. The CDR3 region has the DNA TGCGCCAGCAACCTACAGCGGGGGGGCCGGGATACGCAGTATTTT. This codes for CASNLQRGGRDTQYF.